The T cell receptor (beta chain) under discussion was sequenced for a study of cytomegalovirus exposure and HLA in healthy donors. Study as a whole: An earlier analysis found 120 million or so unique TCR beta sequences from roughly 170 million T cells. Findings of the study overall: The CMV antigen specificity of a few CMV-associated chains was confirmed through in vitro analysis. There were some V segments, including TRBV6-2 and TRBV6-3, excluded as indistinguishable.

As to this clone: Its matching antigen is unknown.

V trimming: 5 bases; J trimming: 2 bases; junction bases outside the gene matches: 6. The CDR3 extends over 16 amino acids. The germline V gene has CDR1 SGHVS and CDR2 FQNEAQ. 13 Jbeta primers and 60 Vbeta primers were used for the PCR. Profiling relied on immunoSEQ multiplex PCR, and the TCRdb table lists in-frame clones only, not all of them. The data hold 150,000 to 200,000 clones, with approximately 83% observed a single time. Sequenced sample: PBMCs. The chain couples TRBV7-8 to TRBJ2-1; 10 bases fit TRBD2. The sequence came from a man aged 18-30 years in good health and CMV-seropositive. CDR3 sequence reads: CASSRQRGGPYNEQFF. For the CDR3, the DNA is TGTGCCAGCAGCCGACAGCGGGGGGGCCCCTACAATGAGCAGTTCTTC.